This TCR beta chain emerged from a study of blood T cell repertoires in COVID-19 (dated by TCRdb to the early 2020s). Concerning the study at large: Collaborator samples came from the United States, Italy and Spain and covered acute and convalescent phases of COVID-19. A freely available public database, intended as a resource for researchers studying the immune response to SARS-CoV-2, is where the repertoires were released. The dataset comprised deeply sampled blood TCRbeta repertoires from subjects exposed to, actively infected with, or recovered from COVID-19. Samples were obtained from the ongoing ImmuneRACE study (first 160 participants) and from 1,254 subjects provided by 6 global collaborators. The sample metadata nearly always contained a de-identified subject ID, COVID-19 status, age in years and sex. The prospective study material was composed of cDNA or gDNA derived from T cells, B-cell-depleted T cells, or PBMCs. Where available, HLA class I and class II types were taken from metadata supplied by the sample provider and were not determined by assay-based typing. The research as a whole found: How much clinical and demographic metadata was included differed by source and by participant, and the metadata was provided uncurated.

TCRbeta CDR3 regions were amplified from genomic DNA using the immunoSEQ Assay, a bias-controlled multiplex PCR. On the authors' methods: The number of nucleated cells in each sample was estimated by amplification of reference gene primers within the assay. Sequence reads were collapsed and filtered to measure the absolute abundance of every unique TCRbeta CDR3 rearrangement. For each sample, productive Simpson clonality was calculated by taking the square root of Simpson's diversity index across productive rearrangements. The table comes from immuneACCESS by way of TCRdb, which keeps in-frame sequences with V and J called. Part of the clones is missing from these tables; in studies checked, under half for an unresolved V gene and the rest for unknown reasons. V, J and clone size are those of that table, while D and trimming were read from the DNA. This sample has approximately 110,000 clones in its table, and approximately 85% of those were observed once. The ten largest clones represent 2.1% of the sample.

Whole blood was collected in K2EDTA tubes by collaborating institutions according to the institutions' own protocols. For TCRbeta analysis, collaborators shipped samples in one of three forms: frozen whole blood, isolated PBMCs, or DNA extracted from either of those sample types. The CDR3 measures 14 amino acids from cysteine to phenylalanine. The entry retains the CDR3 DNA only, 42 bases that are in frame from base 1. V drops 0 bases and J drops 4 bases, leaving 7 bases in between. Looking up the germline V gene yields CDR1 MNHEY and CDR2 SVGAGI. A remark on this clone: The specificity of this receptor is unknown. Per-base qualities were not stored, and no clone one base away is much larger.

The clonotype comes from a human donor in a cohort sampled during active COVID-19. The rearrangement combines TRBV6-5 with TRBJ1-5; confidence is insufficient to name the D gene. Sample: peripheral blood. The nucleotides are TGTGCCAGCAGTTACTCGGTCACAAATCAGCCCCAGCATTTT. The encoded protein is CASSYSVTNQPQHF.